This T cell receptor beta chain was profiled in a study of OX40 agonist ivuxolimab in advanced cancers. TCRdb's copy holds only in-frame clones and misses some; the assay was immunoSEQ multiplex PCR. This repertoire shows some 60,000 clones, 75% to 90% found once; its top ten account for under 2.5%. V gave up 5 bases and J gave up 8 bases, with 15 bases separating them. The CDR3 is made up of 13 amino acids. Germline V gives CDR1 MDHEN, CDR2 SYDVKM. This chain joins TRBV28 and TRBJ1-2; D possibly corresponds to TRBD1 (5 bases). Material: CD4+ or CD8+ T cells sorted from blood, obtained in a trial of the OX40 agonist ivuxolimab. The clonotype originates from an adult with an advanced solid tumor such as melanoma, head and neck, liver or kidney cancer. The CDR3 protein is CASSKTASGGYTF. For the CDR3, the DNA is TGTGCCAGCAGTAAGACAGCTTCTGGGGGCTACACCTTC.